These 10 T cell receptor beta chains share one sample of origin, sequenced in a study of spatial heterogeneity in lung cancer. One entry per CDR3 protein results from TCRdb running MiXCR on the 5' RACE reads. The sample carries some 70,000 distinct CDR3 sequences, less than 15% recorded once. Regarding time point: sample taken at primary tumor resection. Extraction of whole RNA from tumor, nontumor lung or frozen PBMC preceded unsorted sequencing. The sample was PBMCs, taken at surgery. The receptors derive from a male donor with early-stage non-small cell lung cancer.

This clonotype was picked up a small number of times. CDR3 coding DNA: TGTGCCAGCAGTTACCCATCTGGGGGACAGGCCACCTACGAGCAGTACTTC. This sequence encodes CASSYPSGGQATYEQYF. The J gene is TRBJ2-7, the V gene TRBV6-5; 8 bases are a match to TRBD1. This CDR3 is 17 amino acids long. Germline-derived CDR1 and CDR2 are MNHEY and SVGAGI. Trimming took 2 bases from V and 2 from J; bases not matched to a gene: 11.

This clonotype was picked up a small number of times. This rearrangement joins TRBV13 to TRBJ2-1; 8 bases are shared with TRBD2. The germline gives CDR1 PRHDT, CDR2 FYEKMQ (reference sequence). The CDR3 runs to 16 residues. The J segment lost 0 bases and the V segment lost 3 bases, leaving 4 bases of the junction unmatched. This CDR3 reads CASSLGSGSSYNEQFF. The CDR3 bases are TGTGCCAGCAGCTTGGGGAGCGGGAGCTCCTACAATGAGCAGTTCTTC.

The sample holds a few counts of this clonotype. The V and J genes are TRBV6-2 or TRBV6-3 and TRBJ2-7; unclear D gene. Germline-derived CDR1 and CDR2 are MNHEY and SVGEGT. With 4 bases removed from V and 3 bases from J, the gap between germline ends came to 10 bases. This CDR3 contains 13 residues. CDR3 in amino acids: CASSLEAIYEQYF. The DNA of the CDR3 is TGTGCCAGCAGTTTAGAAGCGATCTACGAGCAGTACTTC.

This clonotype came up a few times. This chain joins TRBV27 and TRBJ2-1, with 9 bases fitting TRBD2. V shed 0 bases, J shed 5 bases, and the junction held 5 bases outside the gene matches. CDR1 MNHEY and CDR2 SMNVEV come from the germline V gene (reference sequence). The CDR3 length is 16 residues. As DNA, the CDR3 is TGTGCCAGCAGTTTATCATCTAGCGGGGTCAACAATGAGCAGTTCTTC. Its protein is CASSLSSSGVNNEQFF.

This clonotype was counted between two and nine times. The CDR3 reads CASSGGGSAFF. DNA for the CDR3: TGTGCCAGCAGTGGGGGCGGGAGTGCGTTCTTC. This chain connects TRBV2 to TRBJ2-1, with TRBD2 identical over 7 bases. The germline CDR1 and CDR2 sequences are SNHLY and FYNNEI. The CDR3 has 11 residues. Trimming at V came to 4 bases and at J to 15 bases, leaving 6 bases not matched to a gene.

This clonotype was counted only a few times. This chain joins TRBV6-1 and TRBJ2-1; a possible D gene is TRBD2 (7 bases). Germline-derived CDR1 and CDR2 are MNHNS and SASEGT. Trimming left V 6 bases short and J 7 bases short, with 16 bases between. The CDR3 extends over 14 amino acids. CDR3 in amino acids: CASRLTGGGNEQFF. The DNA of the CDR3 is TGTGCCAGCAGGTTGACAGGCGGGGGTAATGAGCAGTTCTTC.

The chain links TRBV11-2 to TRBJ2-1, with a possible D match to TRBD2 (7 bases). Germline V CDR1 and CDR2: SGHAT, FQNNGV. The CDR3 contains 16 residues. V was clipped by 4 bases and J by 4 bases, with 17 bases between them. The CDR3 sequence is CASSSGVSGVYNEQFF. The CDR3 DNA follows: TGTGCCAGCAGCTCAGGGGTCAGCGGGGTATACAATGAGCAGTTCTTC.

This clonotype was found many times. The rearrangement links TRBV28 to TRBJ2-6; 15 bases line up with TRBD2. Germline CDR1 reads MDHEN; CDR2 reads SYDVKM. Losses at the gene ends were 5 bases for V and 2 bases for J; bases not matched to a gene: 1. The CDR3 is made up of 17 amino acids. The CDR3 DNA follows: TGTGCCAGCAGTAGGACTAGCGGGAGGGCTGGGGCCAACGTCCTGACTTTC. The encoded protein is CASSRTSGRAGANVLTF.

This clonotype has at least ten counts. V gene TRBV29-1 combines with J gene TRBJ1-5; D is perhaps TRBD1 (5 bases). CDR1 and CDR2 from the germline V gene are SQVTM and ANQGSEA. The CDR3 is 14 residues long. V shed 4 bases and J shed 4 bases, with 14 bases lying between them. The CDR3 sequence is CSVAFAGLNQPQHF. The CDR3 DNA follows: TGCAGCGTTGCCTTTGCAGGGTTGAATCAGCCCCAGCATTTT. Supplemented by reference TRBV29-1 and TRBJ1-5, the full variable domain reads SAVISQKPSRDICQRGTSLTIQCQVDSQVTMMFWYRQQPGQSLTLIATANQGSEATYESGFVIDKFPISRPNLTFSTLTVSNMSPEDSSIYLCSVAFAGLNQPQHFGDGTRLSIL.

The chain links TRBV20-1 to TRBJ1-2; TRBD1 agrees at 10 bases. J lost 2 bases, V lost 4 bases, and 4 bases had no gene match. Germline assignment: CDR1 DFQATT and CDR2 SNEGSKA (reference sequence). This CDR3 contains 14 residues. The CDR3 DNA sequence: TGCAGTGCTACCCCGGACAGGGGGAACTATGGCTACACCTTC. Translated: CSATPDRGNYGYTF.